These 20 T cell receptor beta chains were sequenced from one sample in a study of T cells after somatic rescue of genetic block. Profiling relied on immunoSEQ multiplex PCR, and the TCRdb table lists in-frame clones only, not all of them. The sample records around 64,000 clones, about 90% being singletons. Specimen: peripheral blood mononuclear cells (PBMCs). The receptors were sampled from a man aged 35 to 55.

The rearrangement uses TRBV6-6 and TRBJ2-7; TRBD1 matches at 7 bases. The J segment lost 0 bases and the V segment lost 4 bases, leaving 9 bases of the junction unmatched. This CDR3 contains 16 residues. Germline assignment: CDR1 MNHNY and CDR2 SVGAGI (reference sequence). DNA of the CDR3: TGTGCCAGCAGTTCCCCGACAGGGACGCTCTCCTACGAGCAGTACTTC. This codes for CASSSPTGTLSYEQYF.

This clone was found a few times. The chain couples TRBV5-1 to TRBJ1-4; maybe TRBD1 (6 bases). Germline V gene data show CDR1 as SGHRS and CDR2 as YFSETQ. The CDR3 totals 10 residues. Trimming took 9 bases from V and 8 from J, leaving 8 bases between them. Written as DNA, the CDR3 is TGCGCCAACAGGGAAGAAAAACTGTTTTTT. It is translated as CANREEKLFF.

This sequence joins TRBV29-1 and TRBJ1-1; tentative D call: TRBD1 (5 bases). The V and J ends lost 6 bases and 2 bases respectively, with 19 bases between them. Germline V gene lookup returns CDR1 SQVTM and CDR2 ANQGSEA. This CDR3 is built from 15 residues. CDR3 residues: CSVVDSPHLNTEAFF. The CDR3, as DNA: TGCAGCGTGGTAGACAGCCCTCACCTAAACACTGAAGCTTTCTTT.

This clone was found a few times. The V gene is TRBV21-1, the J gene TRBJ2-1. TRBV21-1 is a pseudogene segment. The CDR3 length is 15 residues. The CDR3 region is CASSPRGELGVEQFF. CDR3 coding DNA: TGTGCCAGCAGCCCACGAGGGGAGCTAGGGGTTGAGCAGTTCTTC.

The genes are TRBV27 and TRBJ1-3; D possibly corresponds to TRBD1 (5 bases). V was pared by 5 bases and J by 2 bases, with 10 bases between. CDR3 length: 14 amino acids. Germline CDR1 MNHEY, CDR2 SMNVEV (reference sequence). DNA of the CDR3: TGTGCCAGCAGTCTCGGGGCCCCTGGAAACACCATATATTTT. Its protein is CASSLGAPGNTIYF.

V gene TRBV5-4 combines with J gene TRBJ2-7, with 8 bases fitting TRBD1. The J segment lost 3 bases and the V segment lost 0 bases, leaving 8 bases of the junction unmatched. The CDR3 runs to 16 residues. The germline V gene encodes CDR1 SGHNT and CDR2 YYREEE (reference sequence). CDR3 sequence (DNA): TGTGCCAGCAGCTTGGGGGCCGGGACAGGTTACTACGAGCAGTACTTC. Its protein is CASSLGAGTGYYEQYF.

The chain employs TRBV7-2 and TRBJ1-4; D not resolved. Trimming stripped 2 bases from V and 4 bases from J, with 11 bases between. The CDR3 runs to 15 residues. Per the germline V gene, CDR1 is SGHTA and CDR2 is FQGNSA. CDR3 bases: TGTGCCAGCAGCTTACAGGCAGCTTATAATGAAAAACTGTTTTTT. Translation gives CASSLQAAYNEKLFF.

V usage is TRBV11-2 and J usage is TRBJ2-7; TRBD2 matches at 12 bases. The germline V gene has CDR1 SGHAT and CDR2 FQNNGV. V lost 8 bases, J lost 3 bases, and 5 bases stayed unmatched. The CDR3 is made up of 14 amino acids. CDR3 region: CASRRTSGDYEQYF. CDR3 in DNA: TGTGCCAGCCGAAGGACTAGCGGGGACTACGAGCAGTACTTC.

The rearrangement joins TRBV15 to TRBJ1-1; D gene uncertain. Germline CDR1 is LNHNV and CDR2 is YYDKDF (reference sequence). The CDR3 is made up of 13 amino acids. Trimming shortened V by 0 bases and J by 8 bases, and 10 bases separated the two germline ends. The chain's CDR3 is CATSREKGLEAFF. Here the CDR3 DNA reads TGTGCCACCAGCAGAGAGAAGGGCTTGGAAGCTTTCTTT. The whole variable domain, filled in from reference TRBV15 and TRBJ1-1, reads DAMVIQNPRYQVTQFGKPVTLSCSQTLNHNVMYWYQQKSSQAPKLLFHYYDKDFNNEADTPDNFQSRRPNTSFCFLDIRSPGLGDTAMYLCATSREKGLEAFFGQGTRLTVV.

The V and J genes are TRBV28 and TRBJ2-1; D unclear. The CDR3 totals 11 residues. Looked up from germline, CDR1 is MDHEN and CDR2 is SYDVKM. V was pared by 8 bases and J by 10 bases, with 12 bases between. The CDR3 reads CASLSLGEQFF. In nucleotides, the CDR3 is TGTGCCAGCCTCTCCCTCGGGGAGCAGTTCTTC. Variable domain in full (rest from reference TRBV28 and TRBJ2-1): DVKVTQSSRYLVKRTGEKVFLECVQDMDHENMFWYRQDPGLGLRLIYFSYDVKMKEKGDIPEGYSVSREKKERFSLILESASTNQTSMYLCASLSLGEQFFGPGTRLTVL.

This chain uses TRBV28 with TRBJ1-3, with D possibly being TRBD1 (5 bases). The germline V gene encodes CDR1 MDHEN and CDR2 SYDVKM. Trimming left V 2 bases short and J 4 bases short, with 18 bases between. The CDR3 has 17 amino acids. CDR3 nucleotides: TGTGCCAGCAGTTTAGTGGCCGGGGAGGGGATGGGAAACACCATATATTTT. It yields the protein CASSLVAGEGMGNTIYF.

The V gene is TRBV28, the J gene TRBJ1-1; D ambiguous. CDR1 and CDR2 from the germline V gene are MDHEN and SYDVKM. Trimming shortened V by 3 bases and J by 1 base, and 9 bases separated the two germline ends. This CDR3 contains 14 residues. CDR3 in DNA: TGTGCCAGCAGTTTGGAGGGTTGGAACACTGAAGCTTTCTTT. Translated: CASSLEGWNTEAFF. The full variable domain, with the rest looked up from reference TRBV28 and TRBJ1-1, is DVKVTQSSRYLVKRTGEKVFLECVQDMDHENMFWYRQDPGLGLRLIYFSYDVKMKEKGDIPEGYSVSREKKERFSLILESASTNQTSMYLCASSLEGWNTEAFFGQGTRLTVV.

The count of this clone is one. This sequence joins TRBV6-1 and TRBJ1-5, with 9 bases fitting TRBD1. This CDR3 comprises 15 residues. Trimming took 8 bases from V and 0 from J; bases not matched to a gene: 5. Germline assignment: CDR1 MNHNS and CDR2 SASEGT. The CDR3 DNA sequence: TGTGCCAGCCGGACAGGGGCCATTAGCAATCAGCCCCAGCATTTT. It encodes CASRTGAISNQPQHF.

The chain links TRBV28 to TRBJ2-3; TRBD2 matches 13 bases. Germline lookup yields CDR1 MDHEN and CDR2 SYDVKM. Germline trimming cut 6 bases from V and 4 bases from J; bases unmatched to any gene: 4. The CDR3 runs to 15 residues. The CDR3 region is CASSLGTSGADTQYF. CDR3 nucleotides: TGTGCCAGCAGCCTCGGGACTAGCGGGGCAGATACGCAGTATTTT.

This sequence joins TRBV4-1 and TRBJ1-5; D is ambiguous. Germline V gene sequence: CDR1 MGHRA, CDR2 YSYEKL. This CDR3 is built from 15 residues. Trimming removed 3 bases from V and 0 bases from J, with 9 bases in between. The DNA for the CDR3 is TGCGCCAGCAGCCACCGGTGGGATAGCAATCAGCCCCAGCATTTT. This codes for CASSHRWDSNQPQHF.

The chain recombines TRBV6-6 with TRBJ2-5; weak D call: TRBD1 (6 bases). V lost 0 bases and J 3 bases, leaving 11 bases between the germline ends. Germline-derived CDR1 and CDR2 are MNHNY and SVGAGI (reference sequence). CDR3 length equals 15 residues. The CDR3 region has the DNA TGTGCCAGCAGTTACTCGCGGACAGCCAAAGAGACCCAGTACTTC. Translation gives CASSYSRTAKETQYF.

For the CDR3, the DNA is TGCGCCAGCAGCTACATCGACAGGGAGAACTATGGCTACACCTTC. This codes for CASSYIDRENYGYTF. The rearrangement links TRBV5-1 to TRBJ1-2; 7 bases agree with TRBD1. The CDR3 loop spans 15 amino acids. With V trimmed by 3 bases and J by 2 bases, 7 bases remained unmatched. The V gene's germline CDR1 is SGHRS and CDR2 YFSETQ.

The chain joins TRBV6-5 to TRBJ1-5; 11 bases map to TRBD1. Germline assignment: CDR1 MNHEY and CDR2 SVGAGI. The V and J ends lost 8 bases and 7 bases, in that order; junction bases with no gene match: 10. The CDR3 has 15 residues. The CDR3 bases are TGTGCCAGCTCGGGACAGGGGGGAGTTGAACAGCCCCAGCATTTT. Translation gives CASSGQGGVEQPQHF.

J is TRBJ1-2 and V is TRBV18; perhaps TRBD1 as D (6 bases). Trimming left V 3 bases short and J 13 bases short, with 15 bases between. CDR3 length equals 12 residues. Germline-derived CDR1 and CDR2 are KGHSH and LQKENI. Here the CDR3 reads CASSPTSGQVTF. CDR3 bases: TGTGCCAGCTCACCCACCTCGGGACAAGTCACCTTC. The variable domain in full, with the rest retrieved from reference TRBV18 and TRBJ1-2, is NAGVMQNPRHLVRRRGQEARLRCSPMKGHSHVYWYRQLPEEGLKFMVYLQKENIIDESGMPKERFSAEFPKEGPSILRIQQVVRGDSAAYFCASSPTSGQVTFGSGTRLTVV.

The chain couples TRBV7-9 to TRBJ2-5, with D possibly matching TRBD2 (7 bases). The germline V gene has CDR1 SEHNR and CDR2 FQNEAQ (reference sequence). The CDR3 contains 14 residues. The ends were cut back, 0 bases at V and 4 bases at J, with 9 bases in the middle. DNA for the CDR3: TGTGCCAGCAGCTTAGCGAGGGGGGGAGAGACCCAGTACTTC. Encoded protein: CASSLARGGETQYF.